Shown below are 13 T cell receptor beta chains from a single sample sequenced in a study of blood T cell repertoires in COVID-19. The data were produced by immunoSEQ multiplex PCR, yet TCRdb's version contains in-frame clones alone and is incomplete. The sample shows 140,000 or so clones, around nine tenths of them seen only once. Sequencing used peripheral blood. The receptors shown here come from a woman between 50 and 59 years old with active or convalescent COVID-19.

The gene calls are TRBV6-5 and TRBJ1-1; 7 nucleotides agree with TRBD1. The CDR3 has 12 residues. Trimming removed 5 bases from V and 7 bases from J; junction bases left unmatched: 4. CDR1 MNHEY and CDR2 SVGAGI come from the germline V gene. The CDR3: CASSQGQLEAFF. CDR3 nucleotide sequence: TGTGCCAGCAGTCAGGGACAGCTTGAAGCTTTCTTT.

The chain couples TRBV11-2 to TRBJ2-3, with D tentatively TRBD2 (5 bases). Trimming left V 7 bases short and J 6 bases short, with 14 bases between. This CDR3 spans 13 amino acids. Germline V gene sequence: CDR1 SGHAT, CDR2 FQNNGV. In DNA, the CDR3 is TGTGCCAGCACCCTAGCCGGAAAGGATACGCAGTATTTT. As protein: CASTLAGKDTQYF.

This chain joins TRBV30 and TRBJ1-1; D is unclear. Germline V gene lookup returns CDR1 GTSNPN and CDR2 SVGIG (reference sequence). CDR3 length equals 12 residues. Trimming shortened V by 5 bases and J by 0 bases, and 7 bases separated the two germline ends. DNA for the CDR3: TGTGCCTGGTCGAAGCTGAACACTGAAGCTTTCTTT. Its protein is CAWSKLNTEAFF.

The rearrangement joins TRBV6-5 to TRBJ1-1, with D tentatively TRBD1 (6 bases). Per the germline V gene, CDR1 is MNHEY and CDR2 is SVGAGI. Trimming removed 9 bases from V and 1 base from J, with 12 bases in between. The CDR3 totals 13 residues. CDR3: CASPGHWNTEAFF. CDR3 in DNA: TGTGCCAGTCCGGGACACTGGAACACTGAAGCTTTCTTT.

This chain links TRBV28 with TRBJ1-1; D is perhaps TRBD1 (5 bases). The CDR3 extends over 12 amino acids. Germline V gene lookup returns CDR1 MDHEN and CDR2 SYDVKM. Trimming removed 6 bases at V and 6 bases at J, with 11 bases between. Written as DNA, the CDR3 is TGTGCCAGCAGGGGGCTCAGGTCTGAAGCTTTCTTT. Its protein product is CASRGLRSEAFF.

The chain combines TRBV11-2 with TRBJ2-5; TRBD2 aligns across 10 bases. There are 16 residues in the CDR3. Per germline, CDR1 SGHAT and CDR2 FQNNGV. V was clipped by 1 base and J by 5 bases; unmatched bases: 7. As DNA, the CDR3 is TGTGCCAGCAGCTTAGCGAGTAGCGGGGGGTGGGAGACCCAGTACTTC. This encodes CASSLASSGGWETQYF.

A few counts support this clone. The CDR3 spells CASSPADRSLTEAFF. CDR3 sequence (DNA): TGTGCCAGTAGTCCAGCGGACAGGTCGCTCACTGAAGCTTTCTTT. The rearrangement uses TRBV19 and TRBJ1-1; 7 bases are shared with TRBD1. Germline CDR1 and CDR2: LNHDA and SQIVND (reference sequence). Unmatched junction bases numbered 10, after V lost 5 bases and J lost 4 bases. The CDR3 runs 15 residues.

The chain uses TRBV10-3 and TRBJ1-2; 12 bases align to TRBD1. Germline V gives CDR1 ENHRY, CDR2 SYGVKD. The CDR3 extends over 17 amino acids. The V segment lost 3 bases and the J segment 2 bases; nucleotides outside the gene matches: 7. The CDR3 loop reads CAISDGPGTGGNYGYTF. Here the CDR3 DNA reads TGTGCCATCAGTGATGGACCCGGGACAGGGGGCAACTATGGCTACACCTTC.

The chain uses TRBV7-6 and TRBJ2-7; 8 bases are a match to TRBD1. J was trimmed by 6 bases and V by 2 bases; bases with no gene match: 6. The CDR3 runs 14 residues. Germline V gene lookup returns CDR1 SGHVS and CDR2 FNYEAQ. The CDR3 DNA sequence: TGTGCCAGCAGCTTAAGGCAGGGGGCAGTCGAGCAGTACTTC. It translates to CASSLRQGAVEQYF.

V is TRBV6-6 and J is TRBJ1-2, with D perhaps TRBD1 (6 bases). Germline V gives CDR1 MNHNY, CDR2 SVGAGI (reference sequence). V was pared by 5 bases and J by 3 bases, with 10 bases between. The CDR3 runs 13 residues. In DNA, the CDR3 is TGTGCCAGCAGTCCGACAGGAGACTATGGCTACACCTTC. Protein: CASSPTGDYGYTF.

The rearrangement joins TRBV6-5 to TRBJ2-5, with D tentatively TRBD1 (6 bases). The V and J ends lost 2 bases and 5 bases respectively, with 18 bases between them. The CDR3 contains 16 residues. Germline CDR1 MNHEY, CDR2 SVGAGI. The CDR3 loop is CASSYSTGKGQETQYF. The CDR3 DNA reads TGTGCCAGCAGTTACAGTACAGGGAAAGGGCAGGAGACCCAGTACTTC.

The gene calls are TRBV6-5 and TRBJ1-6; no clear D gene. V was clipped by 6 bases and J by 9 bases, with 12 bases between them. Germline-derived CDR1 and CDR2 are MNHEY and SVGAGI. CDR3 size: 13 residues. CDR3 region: CASSPSPVSPLHF. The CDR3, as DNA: TGTGCCAGCAGCCCCTCCCCCGTTTCACCCCTCCACTTT.

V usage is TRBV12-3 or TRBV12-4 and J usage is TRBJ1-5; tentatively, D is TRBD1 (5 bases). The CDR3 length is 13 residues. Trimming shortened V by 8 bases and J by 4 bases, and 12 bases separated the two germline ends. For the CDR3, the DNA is TGTGCCAGCGCCAGCAGGGTTAATCAGCCCCAGCATTTT. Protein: CASASRVNQPQHF.